These 9 T cell receptor beta chains came from one sample sequenced in a study of CD8+ T cells in alopecia areata (dated by TCRdb to between 2017 and 2018). Sample time point, as interpreted from the label and publication: baseline before oral tofacitinib. Libraries were constructed by the immunoSEQ multiplex PCR assay. RNA was extracted from all samples and reverse transcribed into cDNA as template for TCR sequencing. TCRdb provides this immuneACCESS table in a form limited to in-frame rearrangements. Some clones are lacking; in checked studies, under half of them reflect an unresolved V gene, and why the rest are absent is not known. The sample has tens of thousands of clones on record, approximately 64% of them singletons. The ten largest clones capture around a sixth of the sample. The sample here was CD8+ T cells sorted from blood, taken at week 0. The origin of the receptors is a human donor with alopecia areata.

The chain links TRBV27 to TRBJ1-5; 7 nucleotides line up with TRBD1. V gave up 6 bases and J gave up 4 bases; unmatched junction bases: 6. In germline, CDR1 is MNHEY, CDR2 SMNVEV (reference sequence). The CDR3 extends over 14 amino acids. Written as DNA, the CDR3 is TGTGCCAGCAGCGCCGGGACAGAGAATCAGCCCCAGCATTTT. Translating gives CASSAGTENQPQHF.

This clone has only a few counts. As DNA, the CDR3 is TGCAGCGTTGTATCGTCTCTACCAAACACCATATATTTT. It yields the protein CSVVSSLPNTIYF. The gene calls are TRBV29-1 and TRBJ1-3; no clear D gene. Trimming pared 4 bases from V and 6 bases from J, leaving 13 bases between. The germline V gene encodes CDR1 SQVTM and CDR2 ANQGSEA. The CDR3 loop spans 13 amino acids. The full variable domain, completed using reference TRBV29-1 and TRBJ1-3, is SAVISQKPSRDICQRGTSLTIQCQVDSQVTMMFWYRQQPGQSLTLIATANQGSEATYESGFVIDKFPISRPNLTFSTLTVSNMSPEDSSIYLCSVVSSLPNTIYFGEGSWLTVV.

The CDR3 sequence is CASSDRQGGEAFF. The DNA of the CDR3 is TGTGCCAGCAGCGACAGACAGGGAGGTGAAGCTTTCTTT. The chain carries TRBV13 and TRBJ1-1; 7 bases are shared with TRBD1. J lost 7 bases, V lost 5 bases, and 7 bases had no gene match. The CDR3 has 13 amino acids. CDR1 PRHDT and CDR2 FYEKMQ come from the germline V gene (reference sequence).

The chain links TRBV5-6 to TRBJ1-1, with 8 bases fitting TRBD1. This CDR3 is 15 amino acids long. The germline CDR1 and CDR2 sequences are SGHDT and YYEEEE. J lost 5 bases, V lost 0 bases, and 6 bases had no gene match. The CDR3 loop is CASSLGRQGLTEAFF. CDR3 DNA sequence: TGTGCCAGCAGCTTGGGGAGACAGGGGTTAACTGAAGCTTTCTTT.

V gene TRBV9 combines with J gene TRBJ1-4; TRBD1 agrees at 7 bases. The CDR3 has 14 amino acids. V lost 2 bases and J lost 5; bases outside the gene matches: 3. Germline lookup yields CDR1 SGDLS and CDR2 YYNGEE. The CDR3 coding sequence is TGTGCCAGCAGCGTTGGGACAGCGAATGAAAAACTGTTTTTT. This encodes CASSVGTANEKLFF. Supplemented by reference TRBV9 and TRBJ1-4, the full variable domain reads DSGVTQTPKHLITATGQRVTLRCSPRSGDLSVYWYQQSLDQGLQFLIQYYNGEERAKGNILERFSAQQFPDLHSELNLSSLELGDSALYFCASSVGTANEKLFFGSGTQLSVL.

This clone was found a few times. This CDR3 is CASSFNFVTGPSRPYNYGYTF. DNA for the CDR3: TGTGCCAGCAGCTTTAATTTCGTGACAGGCCCATCTAGGCCTTATAACTATGGCTACACCTTC. The genes are TRBV28 and TRBJ1-2; the D gene is possibly TRBD1 (6 bases). The CDR3 runs 21 residues. CDR1 and CDR2 (germline): MDHEN, SYDVKM. V lost 6 bases and J lost 1, with 33 bases in between.

The gene calls are TRBV4-1 and TRBJ1-2; perhaps TRBD1 as D (5 bases). Germline V lookup: CDR1 MGHRA, CDR2 YSYEKL. The CDR3 is 15 amino acids. Trimming removed 0 bases at V and 2 bases at J, with 10 bases between. Written as DNA, the CDR3 is TGCGCCAGCAGCCAAGAAGCAGGGACGAACTATGGCTACACCTTC. Translating gives CASSQEAGTNYGYTF.

V and J are TRBV5-6 and TRBJ1-5, with D unresolved. The CDR3 runs 15 residues. V shed 1 base and J shed 0 bases, with 8 bases lying between them. Looked up from germline, CDR1 is SGHDT and CDR2 is YYEEEE. CDR3 residues: CASSLSGYSNQPQHF. The CDR3 DNA reads as TGTGCCAGCAGCTTGTCGGGGTATAGCAATCAGCCCCAGCATTTT. The full variable domain, its missing parts supplied by reference TRBV5-6 and TRBJ1-5, is DAGVTQSPTHLIKTRGQQVTLRCSPKSGHDTVSWYQQALGQGPQFIFQYYEEEERQRGNFPDRFSGHQFPNYSSELNVNALLLGDSALYLCASSLSGYSNQPQHFGDGTRLSIL.

The chain employs TRBV29-1 and TRBJ1-1; the match to TRBD1 covers 7 bases. Germline CDR1 is SQVTM and CDR2 is ANQGSEA. CDR3 length: 11 amino acids. Trimming took 4 bases from V and 7 from J; bases not matched to a gene: 3. The CDR3 sequence is CSVGWTGEAFF. For the CDR3, the DNA is TGCAGCGTTGGGTGGACAGGTGAAGCTTTCTTT.